The 19 T cell receptor beta chains presented below share a single source sample, sequenced in a study of blood T cell repertoires in COVID-19. The assay was immunoSEQ multiplex PCR, and TCRdb's table has in-frame clones only and misses some. In the table there are 200,000 to 300,000 clones, 80% to 85% of which are singletons. Sequences were obtained from peripheral blood. These receptors were taken from a man in his sixties with acute or convalescent COVID-19.

The chain combines TRBV27 with TRBJ1-2; unclear D gene. V shed 2 bases and J shed 8 bases, with 21 bases lying between them. There are 16 residues in the CDR3. The germline gives CDR1 MNHEY, CDR2 SMNVEV (reference sequence). The CDR3 DNA reads as TGTGCCAGCAGTTTAAGCTGGCGGGGTGCGGTGGGCGGCTACACCTTC. Translation: CASSLSWRGAVGGYTF.

The J gene is TRBJ1-5, the V gene TRBV6-6; TRBD1 might be the D (6 bases). V was cut by 8 bases and J by 16 bases, with 18 bases left in between. Germline CDR1 and CDR2: MNHNY and SVGAGI (reference sequence). This CDR3 contains 11 residues. The CDR3 DNA is TGTGCCAGCTACCGCGCCGGACAGAGACATTTT. Residues: CASYRAGQRHF.

This chain joins TRBV27 and TRBJ1-4; D is unresolved. The CDR3 contains 16 residues. The germline V and J ends were trimmed by 3 bases and 2 bases, with 13 bases remaining between them. Looked up from germline, CDR1 is MNHEY and CDR2 is SMNVEV (reference sequence). The CDR3 loop reads CASSFGRSGTNEKLFF. The CDR3 DNA follows: TGTGCCAGCAGTTTTGGACGGTCGGGGACTAATGAAAAACTGTTTTTT.

V is TRBV10-3 and J is TRBJ2-1; D is uncertain. The germline V gene encodes CDR1 ENHRY and CDR2 SYGVKD. V dropped 7 bases and J dropped 5 bases, with 9 bases sitting between them. The CDR3 spans 12 residues. CDR3 sequence reads: CAIMADHNEQFF. The CDR3 region has the DNA TGTGCCATCATGGCAGATCACAATGAGCAGTTCTTC.

V and J are TRBV29-1 and TRBJ1-2; tentative D call: TRBD1 (6 bases). This CDR3 contains 14 residues. Trimming pared 1 base from V and 0 bases from J, leaving 9 bases between. In germline, CDR1 is SQVTM, CDR2 ANQGSEA. The CDR3 protein is CSVEGRGPNYGYTF. The CDR3 DNA follows: TGCAGCGTTGAAGGGCGGGGGCCTAACTATGGCTACACCTTC.

The chain carries TRBV5-1 and TRBJ2-1, with 10 bases lining up with TRBD2. The CDR3 consists of 18 residues. CDR1 and CDR2 (germline): SGHRS, YFSETQ. J was trimmed by 5 bases and V by 1 base; bases with no gene match: 12. This CDR3 reads CASSLQTPGLAPHNEQFF. CDR3 nucleotides: TGCGCCAGCAGCTTGCAAACCCCGGGACTAGCGCCTCACAATGAGCAGTTCTTC.

This clone appeared a few times. This chain uses TRBV7-8 with TRBJ1-2; D is uncertain. Per the germline V gene, CDR1 is SGHVS and CDR2 is FQNEAQ. The CDR3 is made up of 15 amino acids. V lost 5 bases and J lost 7, with 20 bases in between. The CDR3 protein is CASSPAWAGSAGYTF. The CDR3 DNA reads as TGTGCCAGCAGCCCGGCGTGGGCGGGTAGTGCTGGCTACACCTTC.

This clone occurred once. CDR3 bases: TGTGCCAGTACCAAGGGGGCCGTTCCCTACGAGCAGTACTTC. Its translation: CASTKGAVPYEQYF. The chain has TRBV19 and TRBJ2-7, with 7 nucleotides matching TRBD1. The germline V gene encodes CDR1 LNHDA and CDR2 SQIVND (reference sequence). V shed 7 bases, J shed 2 bases, and the junction held 8 bases outside the gene matches. The CDR3 totals 14 residues.

J is TRBJ2-2 and V is TRBV24-1; 8 nucleotides agree with TRBD2. The germline V gene has CDR1 KGHDR and CDR2 SFDVKD. This CDR3 has 14 residues. V lost 7 bases and J lost 7; bases outside the gene matches: 7. In DNA, the CDR3 is TGTGCCACCAGGGAAAGCGGGGGAGGCGGGGAGCTGTTTTTT. It specifies CATRESGGGGELFF.

The J gene is TRBJ2-2, the V gene TRBV11-1; possibly TRBD1 for D (5 bases). Trimming removed 1 base from V and 7 bases from J, with 10 bases in between. CDR1 and CDR2 from the germline V gene are SGHAT and FQDESV (reference sequence). The CDR3 sequence is 14 residues long. The CDR3 protein is CASSLVPGHGELFF. CDR3 DNA: TGTGCCAGCAGCTTAGTTCCAGGGCACGGGGAGCTGTTTTTT. The whole variable domain, filled in from reference TRBV11-1 and TRBJ2-2, reads EAEVAQSPRYKITEKSQAVAFWCDPISGHATLYWYRQILGQGPELLVQFQDESVVDDSQLPKDRFSAERLKGVDSTLKIQPAELGDSAMYLCASSLVPGHGELFFGEGSRLTVL.

This clone was counted once. The CDR3 protein is CASSISTGPHSGANVLTF. The CDR3 DNA reads TGTGCCAGCAGCATCTCGACAGGCCCCCACTCTGGGGCCAACGTCCTGACTTTC. This rearrangement joins TRBV9 to TRBJ2-6, with D maybe TRBD1 (6 bases). This CDR3 contains 18 residues. The V gene lost 4 bases and the J gene lost 0 bases, with 17 bases spanning the gap. CDR1 is SGDLS, CDR2 YYNGEE, per germline.

The V gene is TRBV11-3, the J gene TRBJ2-5, with 13 positions matching TRBD2. Germline V gene sequence: CDR1 SGHNT, CDR2 YENEEA. The V gene end was trimmed by 5 bases and the J gene end by 4 bases; junction bases not matched to a gene: 13. This CDR3 spans 18 amino acids. The CDR3 here is CASSRGSTSGGAIETQYF. As DNA, the CDR3 is TGTGCCAGCAGCCGAGGTTCTACTAGCGGGGGGGCAATAGAGACCCAGTACTTC. Full variable domain (rest looked up from reference TRBV11-3 and TRBJ2-5): EAGVVQSPRYKIIEKKQPVAFWCNPISGHNTLYWYLQNLGQGPELLIRYENEEAVDDSQLPKDRFSAERLKGVDSTLKIQPAELGDSAVYLCASSRGSTSGGAIETQYFGPGTRLLVL.

The rearrangement joins TRBV6-2 or TRBV6-3 to TRBJ2-7; TRBD2 aligns across 11 bases. Germline CDR1 and CDR2: MNHEY and SVGEGT. The V gene end was trimmed by 6 bases and the J gene end by 4 bases; junction bases not matched to a gene: 17. This CDR3 is 18 amino acids long. CDR3 DNA: TGTGCCAGCAGCCAGAGACTAAGCTGGACTAGCGGGCGTTACGAGCAGTACTTC. Protein product: CASSQRLSWTSGRYEQYF.

V is TRBV12-5 and J is TRBJ2-7; D ambiguous. Germline CDR1 is LGHNT and CDR2 is FRNRAP. This CDR3 has 13 amino acids. The V end was cut by 2 bases, the J end by 5 bases, with 10 bases between. CDR3 in DNA: TGTGCTAGTGGTTTGAGTCCAGAGGACGAGCAGTACTTC. It translates to CASGLSPEDEQYF.

The chain couples TRBV29-1 to TRBJ2-1, with D possibly being TRBD2 (6 bases). Trimming removed 8 bases from V and 4 bases from J, with 21 bases in between. CDR1 and CDR2 from the germline V gene are SQVTM and ANQGSEA. This CDR3 contains 15 residues. The CDR3 DNA reads as TGCAGCCCGTACTTAGGTAGCGGTCCTTACAATGAGCAGTTCTTC. It specifies CSPYLGSGPYNEQFF.

The rearrangement joins TRBV15 to TRBJ2-3; no reliable D call. The CDR3 length is 15 residues. V was clipped by 5 bases and J by 4 bases, with 16 bases between them. CDR1 and CDR2 (germline): LNHNV, YYDKDF (reference sequence). CDR3 protein: CATSPEIGPADTQYF. CDR3 DNA sequence: TGTGCCACCAGCCCTGAAATTGGGCCTGCAGATACGCAGTATTTT.

The chain recombines TRBV6-5 with TRBJ2-7; 8 bases match TRBD1. The CDR3 spans 12 residues. J lost 6 bases, V lost 5 bases, and 3 bases had no gene match. Germline CDR1 and CDR2: MNHEY and SVGAGI. The CDR3 DNA reads as TGTGCCAGCAGTCGACAGGGGCTCGAGCAGTACTTC. Amino acid sequence: CASSRQGLEQYF.

The chain carries TRBV7-8 and TRBJ2-3, with 9 nucleotides matching TRBD1. In germline, CDR1 is SGHVS, CDR2 FQNEAQ. The CDR3 length is 15 residues. Germline trimming cut 5 bases from V and 0 bases from J; bases unmatched to any gene: 3. The CDR3 sequence is CASSGGTGSTDTQYF. The CDR3 DNA sequence: TGTGCCAGCAGCGGAGGGACAGGGAGCACAGATACGCAGTATTTT.

This rearrangement joins TRBV10-1 to TRBJ2-3, with D perhaps TRBD2 (6 bases). Germline CDR1 and CDR2: WNHNN and SYGVQD (reference sequence). With 2 bases removed from V and 3 bases from J, the gap between germline ends came to 9 bases. The CDR3 has 14 amino acids. The CDR3 DNA follows: TGCGCCAGCAGTGAGCCGGGGGAGACAGATACGCAGTATTTT. This sequence encodes CASSEPGETDTQYF.